Sequencing of this T cell receptor beta chain was carried out in a study of identical twins. Details on this clonotype: Its antigen remains unknown.

Template switching supplied a universal primer site; unique molecular identifiers were carried on the cDNA. TCRdb called the 5' RACE reads again in MiXCR, with one record for every CDR3 protein. The data contain 1.5 million or so distinct CDR3 sequences, 32% of them singletons. Study-level points and caveats: Abundant beta clonotypes from cord blood bore fewer insertions; memory repertoires lacked this pattern. Weaker excess twin sharing was seen among beta out-of-frame sequences. Interpretation of the results relied on cross-sectional statistical analysis and not on following the same donors.

Trimming at V came to 6 bases and at J to 5 bases, leaving 7 bases not matched to a gene. The CDR3 is 15 amino acids. Looked up from germline, CDR1 is DFQATT and CDR2 is SNEGSKA (reference sequence). The chain is built from TRBV20-1 and TRBJ2-3, with 14 bases fitting TRBD2. The material sequenced was cord blood. The TCR originated in a newborn girl in good health. The CDR3 DNA is TGCAGTGCCCCCGGGACTAGCGGGGGAGGAGATACGCAGTATTTT. This encodes CSAPGTSGGGDTQYF.